Here is one T cell receptor (beta chain) with its context. Its antigen is not yet known. Qualities for individual bases were not recorded, and no much larger clone is one base off. The source of the sample is a study of blood T cell repertoires in COVID-19 (TCRdb year 2020). Looking at the study overall: Samples covering the acute and convalescent phases of COVID-19 were provided by collaborators in the United States, Italy and Spain. Samples came from the ongoing ImmuneRACE study (first 160 participants) plus 1,254 subjects from 6 global collaborators. Where available, HLA class I and class II types were obtained from metadata supplied by the sample provider rather than from assay-based typing. Deeply sampled blood TCRbeta repertoires from subjects exposed to, actively infected with, or recovered from COVID-19 were included in the dataset. The sample metadata nearly always contained a de-identified subject ID, COVID-19 status, age in years and sex. The repertoires were released in a freely available public database intended as a resource for research on the immune response to SARS-CoV-2. The prospective study material was composed of cDNA or gDNA derived from T cells, B-cell-depleted T cells, or PBMCs. The study at large found these results: The quantity of clinical and demographic metadata differed by source and by participant and was supplied without curation.

At one collaborating source in Seattle, patients were enrolled during active infection and were followed longitudinally through the course of disease. Whole blood was collected in K2EDTA tubes by collaborating institutions according to the institutions' own protocols. For TCRbeta analysis, collaborators shipped samples in one of three forms: frozen whole blood, isolated PBMCs, or DNA extracted from either of those sample types. From the germline V gene (reference sequence), CDR1 is LNHDA and CDR2 is SQIVND. At the junction V is shortened by 6 bases and J by 3 bases; bases outside the gene matches: 8. The CDR3 contains 15 residues, cysteine and phenylalanine counted. Only the CDR3 DNA is retained, 45 bases long and in frame from the first base. The immunoSEQ Assay, a bias-controlled multiplex PCR, was used to amplify TCRbeta CDR3 regions from genomic DNA. In the authors' own workflow: The number of nucleated cells in each sample was estimated by amplification of reference gene primers within the assay. Sequence reads were collapsed and filtered to measure the absolute abundance of every unique TCRbeta CDR3 rearrangement. Productive Simpson clonality was computed per sample as the square root of Simpson's diversity index over productive rearrangements. TCRdb's version of the immuneACCESS table is confined to in-frame rearrangements and falls short of the full clone set. An unresolved V gene accounts for under half of the shortfall where checked; the remainder is of unknown origin. V and J calls and clone size come straight from that table; D and trimming were deduced from the DNA. This sample comprises fewer than 300,000 clones, roughly 80% of them detected only once. Jointly, the top ten make up more than 1.1% of the sample.

Sequencing was done on a sample of peripheral blood. The chain is made from TRBV19 and TRBJ1-2, and 9 junction bases match TRBD1. This TCR came from a human donor with COVID-19, enrolled during active disease. The donor label of this sample is uncertain. The DNA sequence is as follows: TGTGCCAGTAGCGTCCCGGGACAGGGTTACTATGGCTACACCTTC. Its coded protein is CASSVPGQGYYGYTF.